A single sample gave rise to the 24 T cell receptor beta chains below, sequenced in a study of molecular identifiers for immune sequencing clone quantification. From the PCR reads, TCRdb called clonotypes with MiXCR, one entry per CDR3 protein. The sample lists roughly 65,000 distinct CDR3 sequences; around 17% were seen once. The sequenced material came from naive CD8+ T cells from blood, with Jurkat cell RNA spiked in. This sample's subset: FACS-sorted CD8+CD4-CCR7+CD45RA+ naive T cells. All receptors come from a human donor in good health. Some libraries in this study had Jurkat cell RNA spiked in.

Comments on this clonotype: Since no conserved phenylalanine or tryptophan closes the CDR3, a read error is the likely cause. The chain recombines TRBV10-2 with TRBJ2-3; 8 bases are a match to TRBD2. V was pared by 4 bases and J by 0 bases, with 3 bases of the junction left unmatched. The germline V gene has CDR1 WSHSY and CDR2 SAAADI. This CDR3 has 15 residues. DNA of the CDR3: TGCGCCAGCAGTGCGGCGGGAGGAAGCACAGATACGCAGTATTCT. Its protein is CASSAAGGSTDTQYS.

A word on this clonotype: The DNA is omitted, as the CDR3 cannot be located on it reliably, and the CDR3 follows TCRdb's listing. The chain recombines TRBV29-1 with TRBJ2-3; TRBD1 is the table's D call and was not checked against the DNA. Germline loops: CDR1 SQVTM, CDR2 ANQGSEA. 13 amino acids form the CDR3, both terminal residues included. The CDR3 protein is CSVGTGAKNIQYF.

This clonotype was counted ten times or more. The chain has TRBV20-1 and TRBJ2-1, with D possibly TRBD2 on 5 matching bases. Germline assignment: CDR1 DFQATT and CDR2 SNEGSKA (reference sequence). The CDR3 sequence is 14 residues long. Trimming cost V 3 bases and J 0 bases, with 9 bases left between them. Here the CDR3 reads CSARLGDSYNEQFF. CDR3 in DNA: TGCAGTGCTAGGCTGGGAGACTCCTACAATGAGCAGTTCTTC.

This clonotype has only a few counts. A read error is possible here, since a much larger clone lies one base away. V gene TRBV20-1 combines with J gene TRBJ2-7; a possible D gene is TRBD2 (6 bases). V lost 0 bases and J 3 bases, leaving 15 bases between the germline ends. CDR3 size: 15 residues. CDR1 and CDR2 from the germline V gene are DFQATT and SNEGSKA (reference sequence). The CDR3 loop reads CSARDTRDGGYEQYF. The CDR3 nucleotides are TGCAGTGCTAGAGATACCAGGGACGGGGGCTACGAGCAGTACTTC.

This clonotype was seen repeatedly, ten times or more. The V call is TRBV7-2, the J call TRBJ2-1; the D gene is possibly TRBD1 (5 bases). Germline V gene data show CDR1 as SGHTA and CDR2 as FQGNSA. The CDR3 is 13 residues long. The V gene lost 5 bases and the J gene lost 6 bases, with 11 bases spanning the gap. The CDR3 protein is CASSPGMGNEQFF. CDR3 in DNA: TGTGCCAGCAGCCCAGGGATGGGCAATGAGCAGTTCTTC.

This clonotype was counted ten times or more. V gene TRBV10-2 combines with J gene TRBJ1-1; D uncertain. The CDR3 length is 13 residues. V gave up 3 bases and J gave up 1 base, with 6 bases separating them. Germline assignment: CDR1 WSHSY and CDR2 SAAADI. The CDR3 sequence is CASSEAGNTEAFF. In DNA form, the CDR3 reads TGCGCCAGCAGTGAAGCGGGGAACACTGAAGCTTTCTTT.

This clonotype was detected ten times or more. The CDR3 loop reads CASSSAGSYEQYF. The CDR3 nucleotides are TGTGCCAGCAGTTCCGCCGGGAGCTACGAGCAGTACTTC. The chain couples TRBV28 to TRBJ2-7; D might be TRBD2 (6 bases). Per the germline V gene, CDR1 is MDHEN and CDR2 is SYDVKM. V lost 4 bases and J 3 bases, leaving 10 bases between the germline ends. The CDR3 is 13 residues long.

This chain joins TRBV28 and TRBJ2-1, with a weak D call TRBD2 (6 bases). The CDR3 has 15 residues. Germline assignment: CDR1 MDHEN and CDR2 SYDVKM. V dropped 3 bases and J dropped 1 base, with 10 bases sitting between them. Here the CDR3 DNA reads TGTGCCAGCAGTTTTTCCGGGGGATCCTACAATGAGCAGTTCTTC. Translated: CASSFSGGSYNEQFF.

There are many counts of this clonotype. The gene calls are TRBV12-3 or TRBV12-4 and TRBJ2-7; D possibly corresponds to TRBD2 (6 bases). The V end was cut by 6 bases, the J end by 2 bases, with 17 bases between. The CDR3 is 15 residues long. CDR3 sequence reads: CASSISAGSTYEQYF. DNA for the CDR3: TGTGCCAGCAGCATATCCGCCGGGAGCACCTACGAGCAGTACTTC.

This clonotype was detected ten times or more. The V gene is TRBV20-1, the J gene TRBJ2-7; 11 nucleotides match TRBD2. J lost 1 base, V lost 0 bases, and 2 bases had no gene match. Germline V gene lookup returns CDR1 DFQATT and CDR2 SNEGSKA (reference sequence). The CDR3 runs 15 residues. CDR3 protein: CSARDSGRASYEQYF. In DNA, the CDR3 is TGCAGTGCTAGAGATAGCGGGAGGGCATCCTACGAGCAGTACTTC.

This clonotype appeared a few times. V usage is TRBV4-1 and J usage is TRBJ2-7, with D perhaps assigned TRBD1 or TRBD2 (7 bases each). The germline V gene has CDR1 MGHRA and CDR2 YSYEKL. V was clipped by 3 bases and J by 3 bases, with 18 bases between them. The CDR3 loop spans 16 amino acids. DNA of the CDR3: TGCGCCAGCAGCCACCTCACCCAGGGGGGGCGCTACGAGCAGTACTTC. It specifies CASSHLTQGGRYEQYF.

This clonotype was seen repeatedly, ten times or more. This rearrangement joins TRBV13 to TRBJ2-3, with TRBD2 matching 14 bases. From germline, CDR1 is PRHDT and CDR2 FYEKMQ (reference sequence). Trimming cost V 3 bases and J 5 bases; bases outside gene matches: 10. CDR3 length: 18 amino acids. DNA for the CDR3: TGTGCCAGCAGCTTGAGTCTGACTAGCGGGAGGGCCATAGATACGCAGTATTTT. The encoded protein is CASSLSLTSGRAIDTQYF.

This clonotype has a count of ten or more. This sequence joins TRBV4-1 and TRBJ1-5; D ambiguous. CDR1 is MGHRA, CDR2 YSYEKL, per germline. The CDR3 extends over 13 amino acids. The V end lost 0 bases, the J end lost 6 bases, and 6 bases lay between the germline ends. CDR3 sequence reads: CASSQEQVQPQHF. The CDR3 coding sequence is TGCGCCAGCAGCCAAGAGCAGGTTCAGCCCCAGCATTTT.

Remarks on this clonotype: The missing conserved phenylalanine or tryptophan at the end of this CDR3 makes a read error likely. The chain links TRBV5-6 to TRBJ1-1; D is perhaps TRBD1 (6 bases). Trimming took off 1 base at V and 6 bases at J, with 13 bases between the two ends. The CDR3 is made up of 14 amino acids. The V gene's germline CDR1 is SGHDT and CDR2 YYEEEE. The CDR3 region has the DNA TGTGCCAGCAGCTTGCGGCAGGGGTGGCCTGAAGCTTTCTAT. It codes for CASSLRQGWPEAFY.

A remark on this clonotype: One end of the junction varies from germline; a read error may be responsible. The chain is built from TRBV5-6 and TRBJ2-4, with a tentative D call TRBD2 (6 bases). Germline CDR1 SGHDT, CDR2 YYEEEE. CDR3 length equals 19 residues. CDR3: CASSLTPGRDFRAKNIKYF. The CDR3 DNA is TGTGCCAGCAGCTTAACTCCAGGGCGGGACTTTCGTGCCAAAAACATTAAGTACTTC.

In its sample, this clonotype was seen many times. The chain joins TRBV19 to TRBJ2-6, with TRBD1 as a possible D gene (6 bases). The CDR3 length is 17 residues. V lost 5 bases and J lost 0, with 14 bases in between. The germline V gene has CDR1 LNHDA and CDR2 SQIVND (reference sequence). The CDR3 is CASSEHRAGSGANVLTF. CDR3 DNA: TGTGCCAGTAGTGAACACAGGGCAGGCTCTGGGGCCAACGTCCTGACTTTC.

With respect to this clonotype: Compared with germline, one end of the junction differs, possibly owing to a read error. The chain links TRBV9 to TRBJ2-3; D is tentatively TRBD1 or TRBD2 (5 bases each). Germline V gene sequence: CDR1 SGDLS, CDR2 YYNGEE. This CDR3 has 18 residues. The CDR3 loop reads CASSDRLAFQTNTGTQYF. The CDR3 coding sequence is TGTGCCAGCAGCGATAGGCTAGCTTTCCAGACGAACACAGGTACGCAGTATTTT. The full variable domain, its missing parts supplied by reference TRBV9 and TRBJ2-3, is DSGVTQTPKHLITATGQRVTLRCSPRSGDLSVYWYQQSLDQGLQFLIQYYNGEERAKGNILERFSAQQFPDLHSELNLSSLELGDSALYFCASSDRLAFQTNTGTQYFGPGTRLTVL.

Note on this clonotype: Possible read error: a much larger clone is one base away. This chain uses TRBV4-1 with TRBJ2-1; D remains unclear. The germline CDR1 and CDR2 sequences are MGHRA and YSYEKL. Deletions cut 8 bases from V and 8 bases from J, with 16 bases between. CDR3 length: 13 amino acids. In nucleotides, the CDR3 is TGCGCCAGCCCCTACTTTCATCTGGATGAGCAGTTCTTC. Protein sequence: CASPYFHLDEQFF.

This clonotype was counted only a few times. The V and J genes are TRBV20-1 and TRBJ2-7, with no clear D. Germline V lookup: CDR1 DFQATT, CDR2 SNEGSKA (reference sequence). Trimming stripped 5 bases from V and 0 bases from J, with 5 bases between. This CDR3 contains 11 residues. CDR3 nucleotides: TGCAGTGCTGACATCTCCTACGAGCAGTACTTC. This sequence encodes CSADISYEQYF.

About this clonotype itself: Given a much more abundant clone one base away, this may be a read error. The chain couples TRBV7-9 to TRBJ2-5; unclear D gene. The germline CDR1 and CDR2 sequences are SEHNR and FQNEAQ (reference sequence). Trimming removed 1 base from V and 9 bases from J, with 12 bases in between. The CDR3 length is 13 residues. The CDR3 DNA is TGTGCCAGCAGCTTAGACCTTCTTGAGGCCCAGTACTTC. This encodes CASSLDLLEAQYF.

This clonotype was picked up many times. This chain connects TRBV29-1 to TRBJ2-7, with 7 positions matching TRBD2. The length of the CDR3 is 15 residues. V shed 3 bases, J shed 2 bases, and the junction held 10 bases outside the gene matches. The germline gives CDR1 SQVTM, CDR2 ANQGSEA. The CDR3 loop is CSVEVVGTTPYEQYF. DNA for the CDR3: TGCAGCGTTGAGGTTGTTGGGACTACCCCCTACGAGCAGTACTTC.

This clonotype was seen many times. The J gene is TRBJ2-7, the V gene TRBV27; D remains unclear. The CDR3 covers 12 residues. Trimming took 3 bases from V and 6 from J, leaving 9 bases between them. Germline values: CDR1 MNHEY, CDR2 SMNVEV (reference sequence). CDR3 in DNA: TGTGCCAGCAGTTTTGGGCAGAGCGAGCAGTACTTC. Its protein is CASSFGQSEQYF.

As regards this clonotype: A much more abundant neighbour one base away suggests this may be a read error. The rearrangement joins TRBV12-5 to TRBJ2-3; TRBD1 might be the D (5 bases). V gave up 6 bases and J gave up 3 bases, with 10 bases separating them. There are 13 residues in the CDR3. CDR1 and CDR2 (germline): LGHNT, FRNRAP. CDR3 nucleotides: TGTGCTAGTGGCAGGGCTCGAACAGATACGCAGTATTTT. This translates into CASGRARTDTQYF.

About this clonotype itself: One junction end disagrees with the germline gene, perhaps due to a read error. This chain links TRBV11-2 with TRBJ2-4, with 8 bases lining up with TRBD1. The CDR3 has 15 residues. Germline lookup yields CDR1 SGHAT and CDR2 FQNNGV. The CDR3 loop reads CASSLGQGARAIQCF. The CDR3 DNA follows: TGTGCCAGCAGCTTAGGGCAGGGGGCAAGGGCCATTCAGTGCTTC. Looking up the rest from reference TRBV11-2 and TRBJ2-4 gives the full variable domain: EAGVAQSPRYKIIEKRQSVAFWCNPISGHATLYWYQQILGQGPKLLIQFQNNGVVDDSQLPKDRFSAERLKGVDSTLKIQPAKLEDSAVYLCASSLGQGARAIQCFGAGTRLSVL.